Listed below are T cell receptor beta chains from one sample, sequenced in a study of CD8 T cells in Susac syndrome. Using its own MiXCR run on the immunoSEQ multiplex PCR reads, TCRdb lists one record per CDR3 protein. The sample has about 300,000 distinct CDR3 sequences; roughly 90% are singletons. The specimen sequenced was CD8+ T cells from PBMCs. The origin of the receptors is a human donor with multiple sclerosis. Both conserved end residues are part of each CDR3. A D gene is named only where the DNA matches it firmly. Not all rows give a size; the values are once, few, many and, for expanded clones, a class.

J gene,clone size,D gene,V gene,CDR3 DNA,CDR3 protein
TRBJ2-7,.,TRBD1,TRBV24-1,TGTGCCACCAGTGATTTATGGTCGTCGCCCCGGGACAGGGGATATCCCAGGGGGACCTACGAGCAGTACTTC,CATSDLWSSPRDRGYPRGTYEQYF
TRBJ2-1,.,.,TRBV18,TGTGCCAGCTCACCAAATGACGGCGCCTACAATGAGCAGTTCTTC,CASSPNDGAYNEQFF
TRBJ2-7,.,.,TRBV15,TGTGCCACCAGCAGATTATCCCCAGGGCTGTCCTACGAGCAGTACTTC,CATSRLSPGLSYEQYF
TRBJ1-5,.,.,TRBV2,TGTGCCAGCAGTGGAACGGCGTTGGGAAATCAGCCCCAGCATTTT,CASSGTALGNQPQHF
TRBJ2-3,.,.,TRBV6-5,TGTGCCAGCAGGACCATCGGGAGCACAGATACGCAGTATTTT,CASRTIGSTDTQYF
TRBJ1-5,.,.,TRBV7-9,TGTGCCAGCAGCTCCGGTACGTCCCAGCCCCAGCATTTT,CASSSGTSQPQHF
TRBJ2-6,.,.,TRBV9,TGTGCCAGCAGCGTAGACCTAACGGTTGGGGCCAACGTCCTGACTTTC,CASSVDLTVGANVLTF
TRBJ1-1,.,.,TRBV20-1,TGCAGTGCTACCCGCCTCAGGGAGATGAACACTGAAGCTTTCTTT,CSATRLREMNTEAFF
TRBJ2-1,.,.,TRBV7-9,TGTGCCAGCAGCTATCTGGAGGCGGGCCCCTACAATGAGCAGTTCTTC,CASSYLEAGPYNEQFF
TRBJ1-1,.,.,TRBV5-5,TGTGCCAGCAGCTTGGGCCCAGAGCCCACTGAAGCTTTCTTT,CASSLGPEPTEAFF
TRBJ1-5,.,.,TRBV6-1,TGTGCCAGCAGTGATTCCCTTATCCATAGCAATCAGCCCCAGCATTTT,CASSDSLIHSNQPQHF
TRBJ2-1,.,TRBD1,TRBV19,TGTGCCAGTAGTATAGCGACCAGGGGGCGGCGGAATGAGCAGTTCTTC,CASSIATRGRRNEQFF
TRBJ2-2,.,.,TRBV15,TGTGCCACCAGCAGAGCCCAAATCGTAACCGGGGAGCTGTTTTTT,CATSRAQIVTGELFF
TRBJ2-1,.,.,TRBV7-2,TGTGCCAGCACCGAACTAGGCGGAGCGTATTATTCGGGGCAGTTCTTC,CASTELGGAYYSGQFF
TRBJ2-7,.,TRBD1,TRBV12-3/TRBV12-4,TGTGCCAGCAGTCCGCAGGGGGCCATCCACGAGCAGTACTTC,CASSPQGAIHEQYF
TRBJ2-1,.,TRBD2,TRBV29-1,TGCAGCGCCAGCGGGGGTAACTACAATGAGCAGTTCTTC,CSASGGNYNEQFF
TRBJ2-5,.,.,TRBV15,TGTGCCACCAACTCCGCTGGACGGGAGACCCAGTACTTC,CATNSAGRETQYF
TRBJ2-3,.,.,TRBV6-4,TGTGCCAGCAGTGACGTTGCGTCTAGCACAGATACGCAGTATTTT,CASSDVASSTDTQYF
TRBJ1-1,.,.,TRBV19,TGTGCCAGTAGTCCCGGGACGATCAACACTGAAGCTTTCTTT,CASSPGTINTEAFF
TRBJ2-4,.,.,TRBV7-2,TGTGCCAGCAGCAAGACAGAAATAGCCAAAAACATTCAGTACTTC,CASSKTEIAKNIQYF
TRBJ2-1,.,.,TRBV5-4,TGTGCCAGCAGCTTGGAGCCGGGACCCGGCAATGAGCAGTTCTTC,CASSLEPGPGNEQFF
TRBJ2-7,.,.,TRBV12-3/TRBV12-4,TGTGCCAGCACCACCGACGGCATAACAAACGAGCAGTACTTC,CASTTDGITNEQYF
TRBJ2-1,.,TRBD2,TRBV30,TGTGCCTGGACTGTGGGGACTAGCGGGACTAATGAGCAGTTCTTC,CAWTVGTSGTNEQFF
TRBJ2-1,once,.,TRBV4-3,TGCGCCAGCAGCCGAGCGGCGGGTGAGCAGTTCTTC,CASSRAAGEQFF
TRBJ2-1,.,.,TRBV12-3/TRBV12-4,TGTGCCAGCAGTCCAATTCCCTCCTACAATGAGCAGTTCTTC,CASSPIPSYNEQFF